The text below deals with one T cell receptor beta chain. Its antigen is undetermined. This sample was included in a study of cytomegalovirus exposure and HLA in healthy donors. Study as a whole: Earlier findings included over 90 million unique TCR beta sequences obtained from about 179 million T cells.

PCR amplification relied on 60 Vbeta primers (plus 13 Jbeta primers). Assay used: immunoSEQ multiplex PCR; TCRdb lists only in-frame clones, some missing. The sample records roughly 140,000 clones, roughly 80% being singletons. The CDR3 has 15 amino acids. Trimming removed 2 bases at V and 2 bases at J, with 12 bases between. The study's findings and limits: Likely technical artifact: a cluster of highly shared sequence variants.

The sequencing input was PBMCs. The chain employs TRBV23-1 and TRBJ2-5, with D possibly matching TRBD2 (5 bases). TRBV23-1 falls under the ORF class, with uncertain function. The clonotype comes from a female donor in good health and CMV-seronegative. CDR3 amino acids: CASSQTLTGQETQYF. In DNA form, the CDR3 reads TGCGCCAGCAGTCAAACCCTCACGGGACAAGAGACCCAGTACTTC.